This T cell receptor beta chain comes out of a study of blood T cell repertoires in COVID-19 (dated by TCRdb to the early 2020s). In terms of the full investigation: The collaborator samples originated in the United States, Italy and Spain and spanned the acute and convalescent phases of COVID-19. The material from the prospective study consisted of cDNA or gDNA derived from T cells, B-cell-depleted T cells, or PBMCs. The dataset comprised deeply sampled blood TCRbeta repertoires from subjects exposed to, actively infected with, or recovered from COVID-19. A freely available public database, intended as a resource for researchers studying the immune response to SARS-CoV-2, is where the repertoires were released. Samples came from the ongoing ImmuneRACE study (first 160 participants) plus 1,254 subjects from 6 global collaborators. A de-identified subject ID, COVID-19 status, age in years and sex were almost always included in the sample metadata. HLA class I and class II types, where available, came from metadata supplied by the sample provider rather than from assay-based typing.

TCRbeta CDR3 regions were amplified from genomic DNA using the immunoSEQ Assay, a bias-controlled multiplex PCR. In the source study's methods: Nucleated cell counts per sample were estimated from amplification of reference gene primers within the assay. Sequence reads were collapsed and filtered to measure the absolute abundance of every unique TCRbeta CDR3 rearrangement. For each sample, productive Simpson clonality was calculated as the square root of Simpson's diversity index across productive rearrangements. The table comes from immuneACCESS by way of TCRdb, which keeps in-frame sequences with V and J called. Part of the clones is missing from these tables; in studies checked, under half for an unresolved V gene and the rest for unknown reasons. From that table come the V and J calls and clone size; the DNA was used to work out D and trimming. Counted in this sample were some 190,000 clones; 85% to 90% of them appeared once. The top ten constitute 1.5% to 2% of the sample.

The junction carries 10 bases between V and J, which are trimmed by 7 bases and 0 bases respectively. From the germline V gene (reference sequence), CDR1 is LNHDA and CDR2 is SQIVND. From the cysteine through the phenylalanine, the CDR3 covers 14 amino acids. Solely the CDR3 DNA is kept, with 42 bases framed from the first base. Each collaborating institution followed its own protocols to collect whole blood in K2EDTA tubes. For TCRbeta analysis, collaborators shipped samples as frozen whole blood, isolated PBMCs, or DNA extracted from either of those sample types. General conclusions and limits of the study: The amount of clinical and demographic metadata varied by source and participant and was provided uncurated.

In the case of this clone: Its antigen has not been determined. Nothing much larger sits one base from this clone, and base qualities are not available.

This chain joins TRBV19 to TRBJ1-3; too little of a D gene remains to name it. The sequence was obtained from a man aged 18 to 29 with active or convalescent COVID-19. Sequencing was performed on peripheral blood. CDR3 loop: CASKQTSSGNTIYF. The sequenced DNA: TGTGCCAGTAAACAGACGAGCTCTGGAAACACCATATATTTT.